This T cell receptor (beta chain) was recovered during a study of vaccination and CD4 T cells after COVID-19. Study-level background: Post-vaccine sampling followed dose two by a median approximately 70 days (range 14 to 241). Overlapping peptides covering the spike proteins of SARS-CoV-2, HCoV-NL63, HCoV-OC43 and HCoV-229E were added to stimulate cells.

Treatment noted: approximately 11-day PBMC culture with coronavirus spike peptide pools or control peptides (ViraFEST assay). Fresh replacement IL-2 medium substituted for half the medium on days 3 and 7. The CDR3 has 13 amino acids. Germline CDR1 SGHTA, CDR2 FQGNSA. Trimming removed 3 bases at V and 6 bases at J, with 11 bases between. Remarks on this clonotype: What it binds is unknown.

Cultured CD4+ T cell DNA was sequenced using the Oncomine TCR Beta short-read assay. Each CDR3 protein is one row after TCRdb ran MiXCR on the PCR reads. The sample shows thousands of distinct CDR3 sequences, 68% of them seen only once. This sequence originates from a human donor who had recovered from COVID-19. Specimen: CD4+ T cells from blood, cultured in vitro. This sequence joins TRBV7-2 and TRBJ1-2; D not resolved. The DNA for the CDR3 is TGTGCCAGCAGCTTGTATACAGCAAATGGCTACACCTTC. Protein: CASSLYTANGYTF.